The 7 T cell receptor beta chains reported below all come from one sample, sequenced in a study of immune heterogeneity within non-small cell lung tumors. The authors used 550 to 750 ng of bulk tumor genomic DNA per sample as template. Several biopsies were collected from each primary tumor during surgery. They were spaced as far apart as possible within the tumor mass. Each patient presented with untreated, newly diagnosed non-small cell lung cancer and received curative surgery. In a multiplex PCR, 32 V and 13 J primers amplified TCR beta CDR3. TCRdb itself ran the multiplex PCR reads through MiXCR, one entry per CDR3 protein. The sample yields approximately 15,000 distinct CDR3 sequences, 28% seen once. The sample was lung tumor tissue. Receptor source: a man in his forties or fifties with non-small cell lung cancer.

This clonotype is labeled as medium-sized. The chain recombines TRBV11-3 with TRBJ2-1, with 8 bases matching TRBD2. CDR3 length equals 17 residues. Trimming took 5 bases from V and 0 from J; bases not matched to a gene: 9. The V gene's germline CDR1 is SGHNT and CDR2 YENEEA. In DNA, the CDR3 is TGTGCCAGCAGCGCGACAGGAAGCGGGAGCTCCTACAATGAGCAGTTCTTC. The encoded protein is CASSATGSGSSYNEQFF.

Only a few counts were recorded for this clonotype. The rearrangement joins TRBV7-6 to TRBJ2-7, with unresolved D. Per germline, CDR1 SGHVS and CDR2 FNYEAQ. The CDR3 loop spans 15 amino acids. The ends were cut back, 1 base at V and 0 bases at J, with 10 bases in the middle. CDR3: CASSLGGIISYEQYF. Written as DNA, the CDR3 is TGTGCCAGCAGCTTAGGAGGAATAATCTCCTACGAGCAGTACTTC.

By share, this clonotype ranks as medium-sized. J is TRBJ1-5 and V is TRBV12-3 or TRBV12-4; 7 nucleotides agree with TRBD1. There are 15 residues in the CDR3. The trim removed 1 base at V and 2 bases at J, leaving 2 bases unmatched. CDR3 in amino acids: CASSLEGAGNQPQHF. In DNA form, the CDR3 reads TGTGCCAGCAGTTTAGAGGGGGCGGGCAATCAGCCCCAGCATTTT.

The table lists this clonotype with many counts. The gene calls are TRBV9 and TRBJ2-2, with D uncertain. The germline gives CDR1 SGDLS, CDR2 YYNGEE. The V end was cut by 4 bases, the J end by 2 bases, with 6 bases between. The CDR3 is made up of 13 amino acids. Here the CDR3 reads CASSHINTGELFF. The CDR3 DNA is TGTGCCAGCAGCCATATAAACACCGGGGAGCTGTTTTTT.

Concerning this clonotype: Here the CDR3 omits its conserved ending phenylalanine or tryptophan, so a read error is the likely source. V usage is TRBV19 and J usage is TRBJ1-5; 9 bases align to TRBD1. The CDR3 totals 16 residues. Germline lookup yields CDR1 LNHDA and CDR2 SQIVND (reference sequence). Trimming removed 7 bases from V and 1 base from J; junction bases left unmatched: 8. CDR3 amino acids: CASTRTGGLSNQPQHL. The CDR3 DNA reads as TGTGCCAGTACCCGTACAGGGGGCCTGAGCAATCAGCCCCAGCATCTT.

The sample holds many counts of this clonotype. CDR3 nucleotide sequence: TGCGCCAGCAGTGTGGACAACCGCCCAGATACGCAGTATTTT. Translation gives CASSVDNRPDTQYF. The V gene is TRBV10-1, the J gene TRBJ2-3; possible D gene TRBD1, 5 bases. This CDR3 region has 14 residues. Germline CDR1 is WNHNN and CDR2 is SYGVQD (reference sequence). Trimming cost V 4 bases and J 4 bases, with 12 bases left between them.

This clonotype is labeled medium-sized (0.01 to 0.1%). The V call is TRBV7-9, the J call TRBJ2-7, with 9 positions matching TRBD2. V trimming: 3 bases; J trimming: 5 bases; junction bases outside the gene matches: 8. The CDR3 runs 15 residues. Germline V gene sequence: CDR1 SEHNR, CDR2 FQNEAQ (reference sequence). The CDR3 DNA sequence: TGTGCCAGCAGCTTGCAAGGGACTAGCTCAAACGAGCAGTACTTC. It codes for CASSLQGTSSNEQYF.